This entry describes one T cell receptor (beta chain). Its antigen remains undetermined. The input lacks base qualities; no much larger clone sits a single base away. A distance of 14 bases separates the germline ends of V and J, which lose 4 bases and 2 bases respectively. Via the germline V gene (reference sequence), CDR1 is SGHNT and CDR2 YYREEE. The CDR3, cysteine through phenylalanine, is 15 amino acids long. The only DNA kept is the CDR3, 45 bases in frame from the first base. The data derive from a study of T cell changes during pregnancy in multiple sclerosis (dated by TCRdb to between 2018 and 2021). General notes on the study: In women with multiple sclerosis, the researchers looked at how the T cell repertoire shifted as pregnancy progressed.

Libraries were built with the immunoSEQ multiplex PCR assay. As stored in TCRdb, this immuneACCESS dataset retains in-frame rearrangements with V and J assigned. A fraction of the clones does not appear; measured against another copy, unresolved V genes explain less than half of the discrepancy, and the remainder lacks a known reason. The sample table shows tens of thousands of clones, and 92% are seen once. In total, the top ten clones hold 4.8% of the sample. The V gene is TRBV5-4 and the J gene is TRBJ2-3; matching of 5 bases hints at TRBD2 as the D gene. The sample here was peripheral blood, taken in the first trimester of pregnancy. The TCR was taken from a female donor in good health, enrolled as a control in a pregnancy study. The CDR3 has the sequence CASSRGLETTDTQYF. The nucleotide sequence reads TGTGCCAGCAGCCGCGGACTTGAAACCACAGATACGCAGTATTTT.